What follows is one T cell receptor beta chain and its context. These data belong to a study of cytomegalovirus exposure and HLA in healthy donors. Study background: Caucasian-associated ancestry cluster membership applied to about four fifths of several hundred genotyped donors.

With 60 Vbeta and 13 Jbeta primers, the PCR was carried out. As originally analysed: An analysis performed later counted around 86 million unique TCR beta chains (roughly 11 million of them shared). Clones were sequenced by immunoSEQ multiplex PCR, and TCRdb holds only the in-frame ones, with some missing. That table is the source of V, J and clone size, and D and trimming were worked out from the DNA. The table records about 100,000 clones, approximately 76% of them present only once. The CDR3 loop spans 12 amino acids. The germline gives CDR1 SQVTM, CDR2 ANQGSEA. V lost 7 bases, J lost 4 bases, and 13 bases lay in between.

Sequencing was carried out using PBMCs. The sequence derives from a man between 18 and 29 years old in good health and CMV-seronegative. The chain combines TRBV29-1 with TRBJ1-2, with D uncertain. This chain's CDR3 is CSATELSYGYTF. The CDR3, as DNA: TGCAGCGCGACGGAGCTTTCCTATGGCTACACCTTC.